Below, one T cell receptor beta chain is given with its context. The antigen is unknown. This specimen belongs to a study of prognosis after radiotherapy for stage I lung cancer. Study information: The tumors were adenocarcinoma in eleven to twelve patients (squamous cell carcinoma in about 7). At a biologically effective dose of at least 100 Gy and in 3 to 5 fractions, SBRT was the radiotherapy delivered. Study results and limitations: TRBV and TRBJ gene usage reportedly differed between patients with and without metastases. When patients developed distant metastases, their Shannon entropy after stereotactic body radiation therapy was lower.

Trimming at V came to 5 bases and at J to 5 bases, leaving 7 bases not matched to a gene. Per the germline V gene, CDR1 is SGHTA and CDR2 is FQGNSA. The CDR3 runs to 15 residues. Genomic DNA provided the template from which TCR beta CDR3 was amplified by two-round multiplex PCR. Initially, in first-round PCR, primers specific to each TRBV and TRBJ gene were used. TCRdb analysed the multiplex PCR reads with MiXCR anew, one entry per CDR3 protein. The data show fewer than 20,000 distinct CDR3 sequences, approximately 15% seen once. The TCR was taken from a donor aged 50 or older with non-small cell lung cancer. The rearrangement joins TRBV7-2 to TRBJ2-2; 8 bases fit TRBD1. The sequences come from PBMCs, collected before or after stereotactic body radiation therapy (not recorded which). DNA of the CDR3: TGTGCCAGCAGCAAGACAGGGGCGGAAACCGGGGAGCTGTTTTTT. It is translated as CASSKTGAETGELFF.